This T cell receptor (beta chain) came from a study of blood T cell repertoires in COVID-19. Study-wide background: Material from acute and convalescent COVID-19 was sourced from the United States, Italy and Spain.

Everyone who took part was roughly 18 to 89 years old, and they came from fewer than 25 US areas. Allocation to cohorts depended on clinical history reported by the participants. The authors' processing: Estimated nucleated cell counts came from reference gene primer amplification. Profiling relied on immunoSEQ multiplex PCR, and the TCRdb table lists in-frame clones only, not all of them. D and trimming come from the DNA, and the V and J calls and clone size come from that table. Among 170,000 or so clones listed, roughly 88% were seen once. Germline V CDR1 and CDR2: DFQATT, SNEGSKA (reference sequence). There are 11 residues in the CDR3. The germline V and J ends were trimmed by 7 bases and 3 bases, with 10 bases remaining between them.

The TCR sequence derives from a woman between 18 and 30 years old who had recovered from COVID-19. Material: PBMCs or T cells enriched from blood (not recorded which). V gene TRBV20-1 combines with J gene TRBJ2-7; D not resolved. CDR3 nucleotides: TGCAGTGTAAACAGCAACTACGAGCAGTACTTC. Protein sequence: CSVNSNYEQYF.